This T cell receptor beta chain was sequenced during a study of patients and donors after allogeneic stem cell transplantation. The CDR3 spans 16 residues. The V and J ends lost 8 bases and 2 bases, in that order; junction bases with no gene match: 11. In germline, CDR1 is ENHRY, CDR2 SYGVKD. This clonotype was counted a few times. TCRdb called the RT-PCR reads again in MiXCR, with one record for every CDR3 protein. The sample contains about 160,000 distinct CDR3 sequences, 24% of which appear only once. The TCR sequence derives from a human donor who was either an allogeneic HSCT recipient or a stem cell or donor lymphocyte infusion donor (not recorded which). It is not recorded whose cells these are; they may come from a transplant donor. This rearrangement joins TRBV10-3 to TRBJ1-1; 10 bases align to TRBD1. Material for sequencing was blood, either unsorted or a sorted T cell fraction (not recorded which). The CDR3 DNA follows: TGTGCCATCGGCCCGTCGACAGGGGGCCCTAACACTGAAGCTTTCTTT. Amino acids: CAIGPSTGGPNTEAFF.